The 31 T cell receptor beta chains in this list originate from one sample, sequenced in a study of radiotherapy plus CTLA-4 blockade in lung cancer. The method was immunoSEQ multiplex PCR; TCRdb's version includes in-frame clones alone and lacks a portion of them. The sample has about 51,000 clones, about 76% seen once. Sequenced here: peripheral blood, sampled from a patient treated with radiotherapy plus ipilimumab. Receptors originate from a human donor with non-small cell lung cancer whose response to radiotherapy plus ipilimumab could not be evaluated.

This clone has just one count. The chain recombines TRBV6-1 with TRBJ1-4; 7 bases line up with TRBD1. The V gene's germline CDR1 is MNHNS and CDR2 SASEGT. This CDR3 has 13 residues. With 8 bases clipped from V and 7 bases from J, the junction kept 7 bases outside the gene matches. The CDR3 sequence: CASHRGFGEKLFF. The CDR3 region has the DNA TGTGCCAGCCACAGGGGTTTTGGTGAAAAACTGTTTTTT.

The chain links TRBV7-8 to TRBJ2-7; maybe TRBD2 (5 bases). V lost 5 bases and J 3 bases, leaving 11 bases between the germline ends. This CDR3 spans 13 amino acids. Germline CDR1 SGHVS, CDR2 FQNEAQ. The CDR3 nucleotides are TGTGCCAGCAGCAGAGACCGGGACTACGAGCAGTACTTC. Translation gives CASSRDRDYEQYF.

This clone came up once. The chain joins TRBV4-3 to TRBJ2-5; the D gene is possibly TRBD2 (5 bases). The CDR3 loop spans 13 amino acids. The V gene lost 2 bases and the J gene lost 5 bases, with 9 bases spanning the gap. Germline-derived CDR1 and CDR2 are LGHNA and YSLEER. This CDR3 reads CASSQREQETQYF. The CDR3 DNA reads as TGCGCCAGCAGCCAACGGGAACAGGAGACCCAGTACTTC.

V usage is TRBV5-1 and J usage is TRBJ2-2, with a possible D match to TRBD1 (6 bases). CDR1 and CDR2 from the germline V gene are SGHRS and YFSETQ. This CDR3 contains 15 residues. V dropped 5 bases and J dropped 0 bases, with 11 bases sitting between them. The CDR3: CASRRTDSNTGELFF. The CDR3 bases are TGCGCCAGCAGACGGACAGATTCGAACACCGGGGAGCTGTTTTTT.

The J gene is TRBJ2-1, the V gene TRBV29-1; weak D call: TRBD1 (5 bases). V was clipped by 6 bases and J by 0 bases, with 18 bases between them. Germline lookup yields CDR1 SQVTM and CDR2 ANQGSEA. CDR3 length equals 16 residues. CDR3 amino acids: CSVLAPTASSYNEQFF. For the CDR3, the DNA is TGCAGCGTGTTGGCCCCGACAGCAAGCTCCTACAATGAGCAGTTCTTC.

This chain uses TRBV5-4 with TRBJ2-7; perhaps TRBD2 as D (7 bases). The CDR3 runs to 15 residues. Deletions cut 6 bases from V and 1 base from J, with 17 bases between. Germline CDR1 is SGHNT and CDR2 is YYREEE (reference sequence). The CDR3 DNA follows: TGTGCCAGCAAAATATACGGGGGGCGATCCTACGAGCAGTACTTC. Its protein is CASKIYGGRSYEQYF. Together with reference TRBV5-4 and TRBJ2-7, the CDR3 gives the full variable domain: ETGVTQSPTHLIKTRGQQVTLRCSSQSGHNTVSWYQQALGQGPQFIFQYYREEENGRGNFPPRFSGLQFPNYSSELNVNALELDDSALYLCASKIYGGRSYEQYFGPGTRLTVT.

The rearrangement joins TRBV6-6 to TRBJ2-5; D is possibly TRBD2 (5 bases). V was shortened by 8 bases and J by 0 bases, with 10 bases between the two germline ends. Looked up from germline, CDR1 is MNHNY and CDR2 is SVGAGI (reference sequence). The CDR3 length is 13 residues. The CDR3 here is CASDYGYQETQYF. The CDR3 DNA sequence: TGTGCCAGCGACTATGGATACCAAGAGACCCAGTACTTC.

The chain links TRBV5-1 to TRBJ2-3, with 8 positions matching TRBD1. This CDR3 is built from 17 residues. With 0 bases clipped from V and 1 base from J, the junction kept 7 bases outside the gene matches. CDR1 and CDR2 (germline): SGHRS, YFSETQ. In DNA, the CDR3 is TGCGCCAGCAGCTTGGCCTCTGGACAGGGTCGCACAGATACGCAGTATTTT. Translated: CASSLASGQGRTDTQYF.

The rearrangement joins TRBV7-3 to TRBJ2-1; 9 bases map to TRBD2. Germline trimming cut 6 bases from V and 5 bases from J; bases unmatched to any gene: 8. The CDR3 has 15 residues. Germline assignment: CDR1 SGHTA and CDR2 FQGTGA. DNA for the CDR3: TGTGCCAGCAGTTCCAGCGGGGGGCTCAACAATGAGCAGTTCTTC. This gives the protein CASSSSGGLNNEQFF.

The chain's CDR3 is CASSLLSVMTTNEKLFF. The CDR3 coding sequence is TGTGCCAGCAGCTTATTGTCAGTTATGACAACTAATGAAAAACTGTTTTTT. V and J are TRBV7-8 and TRBJ1-4; D uncertain. Trimming pared 2 bases from V and 0 bases from J, leaving 13 bases between. CDR1 and CDR2 (germline): SGHVS, FQNEAQ. The CDR3 contains 17 residues.

In DNA, the CDR3 is TGTGCCAGCATCGGGACTAGCGGATCCTACGAGCAGTACTTC. Translating gives CASIGTSGSYEQYF. The V and J genes are TRBV2 and TRBJ2-7; 11 bases fit TRBD2. CDR3 size: 14 residues. The V segment lost 7 bases and the J segment 1 base; nucleotides outside the gene matches: 3. The germline gives CDR1 SNHLY, CDR2 FYNNEI.

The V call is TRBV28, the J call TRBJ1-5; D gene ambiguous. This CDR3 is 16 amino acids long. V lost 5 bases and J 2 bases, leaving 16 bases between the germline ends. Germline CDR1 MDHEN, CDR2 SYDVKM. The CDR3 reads CASSTRANSRNQPQHF. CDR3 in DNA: TGTGCCAGCAGTACGCGGGCCAATTCGCGCAATCAGCCCCAGCATTTT.

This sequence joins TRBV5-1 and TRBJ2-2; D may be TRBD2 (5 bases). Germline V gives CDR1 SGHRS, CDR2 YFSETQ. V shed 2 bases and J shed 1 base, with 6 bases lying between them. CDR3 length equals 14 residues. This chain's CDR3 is CASSFGGNTGELFF. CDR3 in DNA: TGCGCCAGCAGCTTTGGAGGGAACACCGGGGAGCTGTTTTTT.

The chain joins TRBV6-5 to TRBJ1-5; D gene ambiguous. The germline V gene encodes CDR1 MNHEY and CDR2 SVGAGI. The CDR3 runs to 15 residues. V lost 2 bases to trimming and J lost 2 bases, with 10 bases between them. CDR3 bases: TGTGCCAGCAGTTACGACTACGAGGGCAATCAGCCCCAGCATTTT. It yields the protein CASSYDYEGNQPQHF.

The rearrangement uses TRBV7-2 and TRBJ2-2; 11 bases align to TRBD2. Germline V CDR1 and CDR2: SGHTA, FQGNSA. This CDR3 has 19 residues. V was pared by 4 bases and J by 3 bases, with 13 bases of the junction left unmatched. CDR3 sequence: CASSSLAGGRPEYTGELFF. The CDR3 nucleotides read TGTGCCAGCAGCTCGCTAGCGGGGGGCCGCCCTGAATACACCGGGGAGCTGTTTTTT.

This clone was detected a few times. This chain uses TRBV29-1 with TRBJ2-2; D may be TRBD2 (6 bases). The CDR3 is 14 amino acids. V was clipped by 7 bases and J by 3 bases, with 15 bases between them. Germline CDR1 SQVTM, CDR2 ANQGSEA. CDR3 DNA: TGCAGCGCCGCACGGGAGATGGACACCGGGGAGCTGTTTTTT. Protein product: CSAAREMDTGELFF.

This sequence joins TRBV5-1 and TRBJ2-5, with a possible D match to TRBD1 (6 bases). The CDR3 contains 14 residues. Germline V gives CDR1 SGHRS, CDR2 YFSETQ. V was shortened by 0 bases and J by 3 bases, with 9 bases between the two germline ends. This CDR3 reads CASSLAPGEETQYF. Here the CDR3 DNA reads TGCGCCAGCAGCTTGGCCCCAGGGGAAGAGACCCAGTACTTC.

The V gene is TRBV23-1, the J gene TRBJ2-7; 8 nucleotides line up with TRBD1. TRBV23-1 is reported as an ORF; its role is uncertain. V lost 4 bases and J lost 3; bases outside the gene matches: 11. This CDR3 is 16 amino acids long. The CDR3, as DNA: TGCGCCAGCAGTCGACCCACAGGGGGTAAGGTCTACGAGCAGTACTTC. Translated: CASSRPTGGKVYEQYF.

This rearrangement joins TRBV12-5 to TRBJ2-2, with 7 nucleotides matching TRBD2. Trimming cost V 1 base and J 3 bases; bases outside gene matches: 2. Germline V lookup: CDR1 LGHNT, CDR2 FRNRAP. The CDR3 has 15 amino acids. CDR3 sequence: CASGLERDYTGELFF. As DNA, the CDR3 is TGTGCTAGTGGTTTGGAGCGGGACTACACCGGGGAGCTGTTTTTT.

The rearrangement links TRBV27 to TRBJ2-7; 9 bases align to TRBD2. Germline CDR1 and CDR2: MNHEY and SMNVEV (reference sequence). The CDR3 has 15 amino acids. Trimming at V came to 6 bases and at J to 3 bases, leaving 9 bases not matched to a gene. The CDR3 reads CASSETSGGNYEQYF. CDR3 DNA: TGTGCCAGCAGCGAGACTAGCGGAGGAAACTACGAGCAGTACTTC.

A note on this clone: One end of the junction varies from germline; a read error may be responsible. This CDR3 reads CASRNGLAGNEQLF. For the CDR3, the DNA is TGTGCCAGCAGGAACGGACTAGCGGGAAATGAGCAGCTCTTC. This chain links TRBV6-5 with TRBJ2-1; 12 bases fit TRBD2. This CDR3 is built from 14 residues. Germline loops: CDR1 MNHEY, CDR2 SVGAGI.

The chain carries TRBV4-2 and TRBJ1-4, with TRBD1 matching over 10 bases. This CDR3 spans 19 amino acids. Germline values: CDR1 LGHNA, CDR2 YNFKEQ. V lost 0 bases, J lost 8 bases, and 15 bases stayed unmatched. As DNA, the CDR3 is TGTGCCAGCAGCCAAGACATTGACAGGGGGCGAGATAGGAGGGAAAAACTGTTTTTT. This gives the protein CASSQDIDRGRDRREKLFF.

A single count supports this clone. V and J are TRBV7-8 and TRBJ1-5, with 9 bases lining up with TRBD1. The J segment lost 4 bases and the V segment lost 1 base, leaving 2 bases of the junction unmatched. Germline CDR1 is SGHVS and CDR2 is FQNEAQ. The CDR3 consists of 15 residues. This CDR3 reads CASSLGDRANQPQHF. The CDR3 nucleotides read TGTGCCAGCAGCTTAGGGGACAGGGCTAATCAGCCCCAGCATTTT.

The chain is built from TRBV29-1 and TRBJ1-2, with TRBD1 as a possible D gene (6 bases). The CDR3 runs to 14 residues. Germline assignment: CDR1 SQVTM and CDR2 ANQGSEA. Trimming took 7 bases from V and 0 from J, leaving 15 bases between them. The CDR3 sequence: CSADRDTANYGYTF. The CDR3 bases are TGCAGCGCTGACCGGGACACCGCTAACTATGGCTACACCTTC.

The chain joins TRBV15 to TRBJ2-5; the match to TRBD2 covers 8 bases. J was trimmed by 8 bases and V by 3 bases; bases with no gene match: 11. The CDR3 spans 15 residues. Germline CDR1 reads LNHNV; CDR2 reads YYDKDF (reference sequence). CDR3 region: CATSRGISGADTQYF. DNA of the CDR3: TGTGCCACCAGCAGGGGGATTAGCGGGGCCGATACCCAGTACTTC.

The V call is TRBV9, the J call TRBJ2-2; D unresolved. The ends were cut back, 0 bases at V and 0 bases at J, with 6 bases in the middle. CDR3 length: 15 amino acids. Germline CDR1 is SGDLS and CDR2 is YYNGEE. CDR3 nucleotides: TGTGCCAGCAGCGTAGGCTCAGCGAACACCGGGGAGCTGTTTTTT. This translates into CASSVGSANTGELFF.

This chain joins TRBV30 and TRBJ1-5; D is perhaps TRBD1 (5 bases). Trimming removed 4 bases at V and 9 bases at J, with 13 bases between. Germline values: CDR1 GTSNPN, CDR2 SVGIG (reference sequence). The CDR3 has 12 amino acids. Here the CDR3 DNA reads TGTGCCTGGACGGGGGGTCGAGGGCCCCAGCATTTT. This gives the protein CAWTGGRGPQHF.

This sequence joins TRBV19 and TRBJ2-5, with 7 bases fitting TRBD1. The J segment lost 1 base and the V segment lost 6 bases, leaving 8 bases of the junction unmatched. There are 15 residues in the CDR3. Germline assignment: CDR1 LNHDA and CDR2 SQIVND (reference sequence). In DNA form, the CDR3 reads TGTGCCAGTAGCAATATCGGGACAGCCCAAGAGACCCAGTACTTC. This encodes CASSNIGTAQETQYF.

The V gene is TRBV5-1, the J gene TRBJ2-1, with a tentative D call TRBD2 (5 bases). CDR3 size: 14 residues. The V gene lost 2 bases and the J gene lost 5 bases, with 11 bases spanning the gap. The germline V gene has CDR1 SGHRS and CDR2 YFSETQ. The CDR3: CASSLSPGNNEQFF. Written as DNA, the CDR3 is TGCGCCAGCAGCTTAAGTCCCGGGAACAATGAGCAGTTCTTC. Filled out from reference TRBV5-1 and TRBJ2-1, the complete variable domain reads KAGVTQTPRYLIKTRGQQVTLSCSPISGHRSVSWYQQTPGQGLQFLFEYFSETQRNKGNFPGRFSGRQFSNSRSEMNVSTLELGDSALYLCASSLSPGNNEQFFGPGTRLTVL.

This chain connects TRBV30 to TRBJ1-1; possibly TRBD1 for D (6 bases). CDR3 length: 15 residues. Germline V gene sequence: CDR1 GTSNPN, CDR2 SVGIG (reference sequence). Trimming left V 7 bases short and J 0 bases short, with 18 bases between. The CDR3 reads CASSVGGALNTEAFF. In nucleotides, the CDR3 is TGTGCCTCCTCGGTGGGGGGGGCCTTGAACACTGAAGCTTTCTTT.

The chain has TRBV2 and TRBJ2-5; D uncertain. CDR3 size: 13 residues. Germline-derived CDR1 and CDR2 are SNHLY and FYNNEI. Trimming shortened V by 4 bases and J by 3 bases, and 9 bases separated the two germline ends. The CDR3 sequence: CASSGQDKETQYF. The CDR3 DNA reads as TGTGCCAGCAGTGGACAAGATAAAGAGACCCAGTACTTC.